Here is one T cell receptor beta chain with its context. The antigen is not known. The PCR was carried out with 60 Vbeta primers and 13 Jbeta primers. The assay was immunoSEQ multiplex PCR, and TCRdb's table has in-frame clones only and misses some. The sample contains approximately 150,000 clones, roughly 79% of which appear only once. The sample originates from a study of cytomegalovirus exposure and HLA in healthy donors. Per the germline V gene, CDR1 is SNHLY and CDR2 is FYNNEI. V lost 6 bases to trimming and J lost 4 bases, with 10 bases between them. CDR3 length: 13 amino acids. Study-level results: TRBV6-2, TRBV6-3 and other indistinguishable V segments were excluded.

This TCR was sampled from a woman aged 60-75 years in good health and CMV-seropositive. This chain uses TRBV2 with TRBJ1-5; D possibly corresponds to TRBD1 (6 bases). Sequenced material: PBMCs. The CDR3 DNA follows: TGTGCCAGCAGCGAGGACAGAAATCAGCCCCAGCATTTT. Its translation is CASSEDRNQPQHF.